This T cell receptor beta chain was captured by sequencing in a study of vaccination and CD4 T cells after COVID-19. For the study at large: Cells were stimulated with overlapping spike peptides from SARS-CoV-2, HCoV-NL63, HCoV-OC43 and HCoV-229E. Culture controls were given either a CEFX pool, an HIV-1 Nef pool, or no peptide.

Stated treatment: roughly 11-day PBMC culture with coronavirus spike peptide pools or control peptides (ViraFEST assay). This clonotype was seen a few times. What it binds is unknown. Sequencing of the DNA from cultured CD4+ T cells was carried out with the Oncomine TCR Beta short-read assay. The source of extracted genomic DNA was cultured CD4+ T cells. TCRdb reprocessed the PCR reads via MiXCR and lists one record per CDR3 protein. The sample shows roughly 17,000 distinct CDR3 sequences, 38% of them seen only once. The V gene lost 3 bases and the J gene lost 7 bases, with 14 bases spanning the gap. Germline CDR1 and CDR2: SGDLS and YYNGEE. This CDR3 spans 15 amino acids.

The receptor comes from a human donor who had recovered from COVID-19. The V call is TRBV9, the J call TRBJ1-6; perhaps TRBD1 as D (5 bases). Input material: CD4+ T cells from blood, cultured in vitro. The CDR3 nucleotides are TGTGCCAGCAGCGCCGAGGTCAGGGCCAATTCACCCCTCCACTTT. Translation: CASSAEVRANSPLHF.